The 25 T cell receptor beta chains below come from one sample, sequenced in a study of blood T cells in healthy people across ages. A J-beta primer mix and a sample-barcoded 5' primer were used in a second PCR of about 7 to 12 cycles. TCRdb itself ran the 5' RACE reads through MiXCR, one entry per CDR3 protein. The data show 850,000 to 1,000,000 distinct CDR3 sequences, 51% seen once. The sequenced sample consisted of blood. Receptors were obtained from a woman aged 55 to 70 in good health.

This clonotype was seen a handful of times. The rearrangement links TRBV30 to TRBJ2-1; D possibly matches TRBD1 or TRBD2 (5 bases each). The CDR3 runs 14 residues. Germline CDR1 reads GTSNPN; CDR2 reads SVGIG (reference sequence). The germline V and J ends were trimmed by 3 bases and 6 bases, with 15 bases remaining between them. Here the CDR3 DNA reads TGTGCCTGGAGCGGGGACCGCCCCACCAATGAGCAGTTCTTC. The encoded protein is CAWSGDRPTNEQFF.

The V call is TRBV21-1, the J call TRBJ1-2. TRBV21-1 has pseudogene status. This CDR3 comprises 14 residues. The CDR3 DNA sequence: TGTGCCAGCAGCACCCTCAGATACTGCGGGGGCTACACCTTC. Amino acid sequence: CASSTLRYCGGYTF.

The genes are TRBV20-1 and TRBJ2-1, with 8 bases fitting TRBD2. Germline CDR1 DFQATT, CDR2 SNEGSKA (reference sequence). Trimming at V came to 5 bases and at J to 8 bases, leaving 11 bases not matched to a gene. This CDR3 is built from 14 residues. DNA of the CDR3: TGCAGTGCTCCTCTAGCGGGCCACCGGGATGAGCAGTTCTTC. As protein: CSAPLAGHRDEQFF.

This rearrangement joins TRBV4-3 to TRBJ2-3; D is possibly TRBD1 or TRBD2 (7 bases each). Germline CDR1 and CDR2: LGHNA and YSLEER. Trimming removed 5 bases from V and 0 bases from J, with 15 bases in between. CDR3 size: 16 residues. The CDR3 reads CASSVQGTTSTDTQYF. The CDR3 DNA reads as TGCGCCAGCAGCGTACAGGGGACTACTAGCACAGATACGCAGTATTTT.

In its sample, this clonotype was seen a few times. The chain is built from TRBV29-1 and TRBJ2-7; TRBD1 matches 7 bases. Germline loops: CDR1 SQVTM, CDR2 ANQGSEA. CDR3 size: 13 residues. V was clipped by 7 bases and J by 2 bases; unmatched bases: 8. CDR3 sequence (DNA): TGCAGCGCCATCGACAGGGACACCTACGAGCAGTACTTC. It translates to CSAIDRDTYEQYF.

V is TRBV29-1 and J is TRBJ1-4, with TRBD1 matching over 8 bases. The CDR3 is made up of 14 amino acids. Trimming took 6 bases from V and 3 from J; bases not matched to a gene: 6. CDR1 and CDR2 from the germline V gene are SQVTM and ANQGSEA. CDR3 region: CSVGQGQANEKLFF. CDR3 nucleotides: TGCAGCGTCGGACAGGGCCAAGCTAATGAAAAACTGTTTTTT.

Comment on this clonotype: A much larger clone sits a single nucleotide away, making a read error possible. This chain links TRBV12-3 or TRBV12-4 with TRBJ2-3; no clear D. The CDR3 length is 13 residues. CDR3 nucleotide sequence: TGTGCCAGCACCCGACCGAACAGAGATGCGCAGTATTTT. The encoded protein is CASTRPNRDAQYF.

This chain joins TRBV20-1 and TRBJ2-3; D ambiguous. V lost 1 base to trimming and J lost 10 bases, with 12 bases between them. Germline CDR1 DFQATT, CDR2 SNEGSKA (reference sequence). The CDR3 has 12 residues. The chain's CDR3 is CSARGEPVPQYF. CDR3 sequence (DNA): TGCAGTGCTAGAGGCGAACCTGTGCCGCAGTATTTT.

J is TRBJ2-1 and V is TRBV6-6, with TRBD2 matching 9 bases. With 7 bases clipped from V and 4 bases from J, the junction kept 5 bases outside the gene matches. The CDR3 is made up of 14 amino acids. CDR1 is MNHNY and CDR2 is SVGAGI in the germline V gene (reference sequence). The CDR3 spells CASIRAGGYNEQFF. CDR3 nucleotides: TGTGCCAGCATCCGGGCGGGAGGGTACAATGAGCAGTTCTTC.

The gene calls are TRBV2 and TRBJ2-1; 8 positions match TRBD2. With 2 bases clipped from V and 2 bases from J, the junction kept 5 bases outside the gene matches. Per germline, CDR1 SNHLY and CDR2 FYNNEI. The CDR3 totals 16 residues. For the CDR3, the DNA is TGTGCCAGCAGTGAAACGGGACTAGGTCCCTACAATGAGCAGTTCTTC. This gives the protein CASSETGLGPYNEQFF.

V is TRBV28 and J is TRBJ2-1; D remains unclear. V lost 7 bases to trimming and J lost 7 bases, with 11 bases between them. CDR3 length equals 12 residues. Per the germline V gene, CDR1 is MDHEN and CDR2 is SYDVKM. The CDR3 DNA is TGTGCCAGCAAAGCCTTGCTTAATGAGCAGTTCTTC. The encoded protein is CASKALLNEQFF.

The J gene is TRBJ2-4, the V gene TRBV3-1; D uncertain. The J call may be mistaken, given a closer DNA end match to TRBJ2-7. Germline CDR1 reads LGHDT; CDR2 reads YNNKEL (reference sequence). The CDR3 runs to 13 residues. As DNA, the CDR3 is TGTGCCAGCAGCCAAGCTTGGGGCTACGAGCAGTACTTC. It specifies CASSQAWGYEQYF.

The J gene is TRBJ2-1, the V gene TRBV5-1; no clear D. V lost 0 bases to trimming and J lost 4 bases, with 11 bases between them. The CDR3 is 15 residues long. Germline CDR1 and CDR2: SGHRS and YFSETQ. The CDR3 spells CASSLDRPSYNEQFF. For the CDR3, the DNA is TGCGCCAGCAGCTTGGACAGACCGAGTTACAATGAGCAGTTCTTC.

V is TRBV7-6 and J is TRBJ2-4; 7 nucleotides line up with TRBD2. The V segment lost 1 base and the J segment 5 bases; nucleotides outside the gene matches: 11. The CDR3 is 17 residues long. Per germline, CDR1 SGHVS and CDR2 FNYEAQ. In DNA, the CDR3 is TGTGCCAGCAGCTTAGTCTTAGGGAGGGCTGTTGAAAACATTCAGTACTTC. It yields the protein CASSLVLGRAVENIQYF. The whole variable domain, remainder taken from reference TRBV7-6 and TRBJ2-4, is GAGVSQSPRYKVTKRGQDVALRCDPISGHVSLYWYRQALGQGPEFLTYFNYEAQQDKSGLPNDRFSAERPEGSISTLTIQRTEQRDSAMYRCASSLVLGRAVENIQYFGAGTRLSVL.

Points on this clonotype: This may come from a read error, since a much larger clone is one base off. This sequence joins TRBV7-3 and TRBJ2-7, with TRBD1 identical over 10 bases. The DNA matches TRBJ2-5 better at its end, which makes the J call doubtful. Germline CDR1 and CDR2: SGHTA and FQGTGA. CDR3 length: 14 amino acids. The CDR3 loop reads CASSPGTGDETQYF. As DNA, the CDR3 is TGTGCCAGCAGCCCCGGGACAGGGGATGAGACCCAGTACTTC.

Details on this clonotype: This may be a read error, as it is one base from a much larger clone. CDR3 coding DNA: TGTGCCAACAGTGATGCGGGGGACACCGGGGAGCTGTTTTTT. Translation: CANSDAGDTGELFF. V usage is TRBV10-3 and J usage is TRBJ2-2, with 7 bases matching TRBD2. The CDR3 runs to 14 residues. Germline V gene sequence: CDR1 ENHRY, CDR2 SYGVKD.

The table lists this clonotype with a few counts. This rearrangement joins TRBV4-2 to TRBJ1-2; perhaps TRBD1 as D (5 bases). There are 13 residues in the CDR3. The V end was cut by 4 bases, the J end by 6 bases, with 12 bases between. The V gene's germline CDR1 is LGHNA and CDR2 YNFKEQ. The CDR3 bases are TGTGCCAGCAGCCCCCCCGGGGGAGATGGCTACACCTTC. Translating gives CASSPPGGDGYTF.

The chain joins TRBV7-2 to TRBJ2-1; D not resolved. The ends were cut back, 3 bases at V and 0 bases at J, with 9 bases in the middle. Germline loops: CDR1 SGHTA, CDR2 FQGNSA. The CDR3 length is 15 residues. CDR3 DNA: TGTGCCAGCAGCTTTGGCATAAACTCCTACAATGAGCAGTTCTTC. Translation: CASSFGINSYNEQFF.

Concerning this clonotype: One base away lies a much larger clone, so this may be a sequencing read error. V gene TRBV12-3 or TRBV12-4 combines with J gene TRBJ2-3; D is uncertain. V was cut by 9 bases and J by 0 bases, with 4 bases left in between. The CDR3 has 11 residues. The CDR3 loop is CARGSTDTQYF. CDR3 nucleotides: TGTGCCAGAGGTAGCACAGATACGCAGTATTTT.

This sequence joins TRBV29-1 and TRBJ2-7, with D unresolved. The CDR3 is 11 amino acids. Germline V gene lookup returns CDR1 SQVTM and CDR2 ANQGSEA. The ends were cut back, 7 bases at V and 5 bases at J, with 12 bases in the middle. CDR3 loop: CSGVGFHEQYF. The CDR3 nucleotides are TGCAGCGGGGTAGGATTCCACGAGCAGTACTTC.

The chain uses TRBV20-1 and TRBJ2-1; TRBD2 aligns across 13 bases. Germline-derived CDR1 and CDR2 are DFQATT and SNEGSKA (reference sequence). After removal of 5 bases from V and 5 bases from J, the junction contained 12 bases not matched to a gene. This CDR3 contains 17 residues. CDR3 loop: CSAYPRAGLAGDNEQFF. CDR3 bases: TGCAGTGCTTACCCTCGAGCTGGACTAGCGGGGGACAATGAGCAGTTCTTC.

This clonotype appeared a few times. V and J are TRBV28 and TRBJ2-1, with 8 bases identical to TRBD2. This CDR3 has 15 residues. From germline, CDR1 is MDHEN and CDR2 SYDVKM. V lost 2 bases to trimming and J lost 7 bases; unmatched junction nucleotides: 7. For the CDR3, the DNA is TGTGCCAGCAGTTTAACGGGAGGGTTAGAGAATGAGCAGTTCTTC. Protein product: CASSLTGGLENEQFF.

This chain joins TRBV7-2 and TRBJ2-4; 8 positions agree with TRBD2. The J call is doubtful: the DNA matches TRBJ2-7 better. The CDR3 spans 17 residues. Germline CDR1 and CDR2: SGHTA and FQGNSA. The CDR3 DNA is TGTGCCAGCAGCTTAGCCCCACCAGGACTAGCCCCCTACGAGCAGTACTTC. This translates into CASSLAPPGLAPYEQYF.

The chain recombines TRBV11-2 with TRBJ2-7; D is unresolved. Per the germline V gene, CDR1 is SGHAT and CDR2 is FQNNGV. The CDR3 contains 14 residues. Trimming left V 5 bases short and J 2 bases short, with 13 bases between. In nucleotides, the CDR3 is TGTGCCAGCAGCCCCCGAGCAGTCACCTACGAGCAGTACTTC. Amino acid sequence: CASSPRAVTYEQYF.

The CDR3 DNA reads as TGTGCCAGCAGCGTGGGGACTAGCGGGAGGGATGAGCAGTTCTTC. It encodes CASSVGTSGRDEQFF. The rearrangement uses TRBV13 and TRBJ2-1; the match to TRBD2 covers 16 bases. V lost 5 bases, J lost 8 bases, and 3 bases stayed unmatched. The CDR3 spans 15 residues. CDR1 PRHDT and CDR2 FYEKMQ come from the germline V gene (reference sequence).